One T cell receptor (beta chain) is described in this entry. This CDR3 is 14 amino acids long. The germline V gene encodes CDR1 MNHEY and CDR2 SVGAGI. The germline V and J ends were trimmed by 2 bases and 8 bases, with 15 bases remaining between them. The method was immunoSEQ multiplex PCR; TCRdb's version includes in-frame clones alone and lacks a portion of them. The repertoire holds 130,000 to 150,000 clones, with roughly 84% as singletons. This entry is derived from a study of blood T cell repertoires in COVID-19. Study-level information: Samples came from the United States, Italy and Spain, spanning acute and convalescent COVID-19.

The chain combines TRBV6-5 with TRBJ1-2; possibly TRBD1 for D (6 bases). The receptor was isolated from a woman in her forties or fifties who had been exposed to COVID-19. Input material: PBMCs or T cells enriched from blood (not recorded which). CDR3 in DNA: TGTGCCAGCAGTTACAGTCGGGGGGCGGGAGGCTACACCTTC. Translating gives CASSYSRGAGGYTF.